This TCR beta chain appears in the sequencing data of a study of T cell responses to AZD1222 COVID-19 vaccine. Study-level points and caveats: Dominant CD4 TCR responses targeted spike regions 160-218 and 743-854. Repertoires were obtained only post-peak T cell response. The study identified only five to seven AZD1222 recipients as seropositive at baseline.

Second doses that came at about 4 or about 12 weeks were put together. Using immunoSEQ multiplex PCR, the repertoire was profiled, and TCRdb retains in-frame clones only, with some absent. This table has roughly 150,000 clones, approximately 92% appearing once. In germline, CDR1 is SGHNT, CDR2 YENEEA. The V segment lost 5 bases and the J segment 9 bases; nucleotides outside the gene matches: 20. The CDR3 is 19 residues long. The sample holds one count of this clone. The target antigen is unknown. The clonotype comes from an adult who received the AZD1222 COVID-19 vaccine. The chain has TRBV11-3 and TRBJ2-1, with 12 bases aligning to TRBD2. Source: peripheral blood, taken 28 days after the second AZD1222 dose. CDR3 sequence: CASSKMGQGTSGQRVEQFF. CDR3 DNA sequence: TGTGCCAGCAGCAAAATGGGACAGGGGACTAGCGGGCAGAGGGTTGAGCAGTTCTTC.